The rows below give T cell receptor beta chains drawn from one sample of a study of cytomegalovirus exposure and HLA in healthy donors. Generated by immunoSEQ multiplex PCR, the TCRdb table keeps only in-frame clones and is missing some. In the table there are around 75,000 clones, more than 75% of which are singletons. Input material: PBMCs. The receptors here all came from a man aged 35 to 55 in good health and CMV-seronegative. CDR3s include the opening cysteine and the closing phenylalanine or tryptophan. Each record gives: clone size, V gene, D gene, J gene, CDR3 protein, CDR3 DNA. The D gene is left open where the match is weak. Clone size is given for some rows only: seen once, a few or many times, or a class if the clone is expanded.

abundance: .; v_gene: TRBV9; d_gene: TRBD1; j_gene: TRBJ1-1; CDR3aa: CASSVGGQAEAFF; CDR3nt: TGTGCCAGCAGCGTAGGGGGACAGGCTGAAGCTTTCTTT
abundance: few; v_gene: TRBV28; d_gene: .; j_gene: TRBJ1-1; CDR3aa: CASSLNQGNTEAFF; CDR3nt: TGTGCCAGCAGTTTAAATCAGGGGAACACTGAAGCTTTCTTT
abundance: .; v_gene: TRBV9; d_gene: .; j_gene: TRBJ1-4; CDR3aa: CASSLLGQATNEKLFF; CDR3nt: TGTGCCAGCAGCCTTCTTGGACAAGCAACTAATGAAAAACTGTTTTTT
abundance: .; v_gene: TRBV6-1; d_gene: .; j_gene: TRBJ2-3; CDR3aa: CASSQTGRTDTQYF; CDR3nt: TGTGCCAGCAGCCAGACAGGACGCACAGATACGCAGTATTTT
abundance: .; v_gene: TRBV10-1; d_gene: TRBD1; j_gene: TRBJ2-2; CDR3aa: CASSESVGQGHNTGELFF; CDR3nt: TGCGCCAGCAGTGAGTCGGTGGGACAGGGTCATAACACCGGGGAGCTGTTTTTT
abundance: .; v_gene: TRBV30; d_gene: TRBD1; j_gene: TRBJ1-5; CDR3aa: CAWTLTGGMGQPQHF; CDR3nt: TGTGCCTGGACCCTCACAGGGGGGATGGGTCAGCCCCAGCATTTT
abundance: .; v_gene: TRBV19; d_gene: .; j_gene: TRBJ1-1; CDR3aa: CASSQGLLGTEAFF; CDR3nt: TGTGCCAGTAGTCAGGGGCTCTTGGGGACTGAAGCTTTCTTT
abundance: .; v_gene: TRBV5-6; d_gene: TRBD1; j_gene: TRBJ1-4; CDR3aa: CASSLGPGTGNEKLFF; CDR3nt: TGTGCCAGCAGCTTGGGGCCTGGGACAGGGAACGAAAAACTGTTTTTT
abundance: once; v_gene: TRBV5-8; d_gene: .; j_gene: TRBJ1-1; CDR3aa: CASSLTLNTEAFF; CDR3nt: TGTGCCAGCAGCTTGACACTAAACACTGAAGCTTTCTTT
abundance: .; v_gene: TRBV5-1; d_gene: TRBD1; j_gene: TRBJ1-2; CDR3aa: CASSLYSGQGVSYGYTF; CDR3nt: TGCGCCAGCAGCTTGTATTCGGGACAGGGGGTGAGCTATGGCTACACCTTC
abundance: .; v_gene: TRBV19; d_gene: .; j_gene: TRBJ1-1; CDR3aa: CASSVAVTEAFF; CDR3nt: TGTGCCAGTAGTGTCGCGGTAACTGAAGCTTTCTTT
abundance: .; v_gene: TRBV19; d_gene: TRBD2; j_gene: TRBJ2-3; CDR3aa: CASSIVAGGPLGTDTQYF; CDR3nt: TGTGCCAGTAGTATAGTAGCGGGGGGCCCCCTCGGCACAGATACGCAGTATTTT
abundance: .; v_gene: TRBV29-1; d_gene: .; j_gene: TRBJ1-4; CDR3aa: CSVEDRGPNEKLFF; CDR3nt: TGCAGCGTTGAAGATCGAGGCCCTAATGAAAAACTGTTTTTT
abundance: .; v_gene: TRBV27; d_gene: .; j_gene: TRBJ2-2; CDR3aa: CASTPGGREAGELFF; CDR3nt: TGTGCCAGCACTCCTGGAGGCAGGGAGGCCGGGGAGCTGTTTTTT
abundance: .; v_gene: TRBV6-4; d_gene: TRBD1; j_gene: TRBJ1-2; CDR3aa: CASSATGTGGGYTF; CDR3nt: TGTGCCAGCAGTGCTACCGGGACAGGGGGTGGCTACACCTTC
abundance: .; v_gene: TRBV5-1; d_gene: .; j_gene: TRBJ1-4; CDR3aa: CASSLGQIEEKLFF; CDR3nt: TGCGCCAGCAGCTTAGGACAGATCGAGGAAAAACTGTTTTTT
abundance: .; v_gene: TRBV9; d_gene: .; j_gene: TRBJ2-2; CDR3aa: CASSFDTNTGELFF; CDR3nt: TGTGCCAGCAGCTTTGACACCAACACCGGGGAGCTGTTTTTT
abundance: .; v_gene: TRBV14; d_gene: .; j_gene: TRBJ1-1; CDR3aa: CASSHLQGEAEAFF; CDR3nt: TGTGCCAGCAGCCACCTACAGGGAGAAGCTGAAGCTTTCTTT
abundance: .; v_gene: TRBV19; d_gene: TRBD2; j_gene: TRBJ2-5; CDR3aa: CASSTRLAGGQETQYF; CDR3nt: TGTGCCAGTAGTACCCGACTAGCGGGGGGTCAAGAGACCCAGTACTTC
abundance: .; v_gene: TRBV6-1; d_gene: .; j_gene: TRBJ1-1; CDR3aa: CASSVLEGGTEAFF; CDR3nt: TGTGCCAGCAGTGTCTTAGAAGGGGGCACTGAAGCTTTCTTT
abundance: .; v_gene: TRBV6-5; d_gene: .; j_gene: TRBJ1-2; CDR3aa: CASRPDTWNRYGYTF; CDR3nt: TGTGCCAGCAGACCCGACACGTGGAACCGCTATGGCTACACCTTC
abundance: .; v_gene: TRBV6-5; d_gene: .; j_gene: TRBJ2-2; CDR3aa: CASMPGRVNTGELFF; CDR3nt: TGTGCCAGCATGCCCGGCAGGGTGAACACCGGGGAGCTGTTTTTT
abundance: .; v_gene: TRBV15; d_gene: .; j_gene: TRBJ1-3; CDR3aa: CATSRGRHSGNTIYF; CDR3nt: TGTGCCACCAGCAGAGGCAGGCACTCTGGAAACACCATATATTTT
abundance: .; v_gene: TRBV7-9; d_gene: .; j_gene: TRBJ2-1; CDR3aa: CASSHHGGDNEQFF; CDR3nt: TGTGCCAGCAGCCATCATGGAGGGGACAATGAGCAGTTCTTC
abundance: .; v_gene: TRBV9; d_gene: .; j_gene: TRBJ1-2; CDR3aa: CASSPESGPPNYGYTF; CDR3nt: TGTGCCAGCAGCCCCGAAAGCGGACCTCCTAACTATGGCTACACCTTC
abundance: .; v_gene: TRBV7-8; d_gene: TRBD1; j_gene: TRBJ1-2; CDR3aa: CASSPRQGSSYGYTF; CDR3nt: TGTGCCAGCAGCCCCAGACAGGGAAGTTCCTATGGCTACACCTTC
abundance: .; v_gene: TRBV5-5; d_gene: .; j_gene: TRBJ1-6; CDR3aa: CASSFRVGGNSPLHF; CDR3nt: TGTGCCAGCAGCTTCAGGGTCGGGGGTAATTCACCCCTCCACTTT
abundance: .; v_gene: TRBV9; d_gene: TRBD2; j_gene: TRBJ2-4; CDR3aa: CASSVDPAGRDIQYF; CDR3nt: TGTGCCAGCAGCGTAGATCCAGCGGGGCGAGACATTCAGTACTTC
abundance: .; v_gene: TRBV14; d_gene: .; j_gene: TRBJ2-7; CDR3aa: CASSHTPGYEQYF; CDR3nt: TGTGCCAGCAGCCACACTCCGGGCTACGAGCAGTACTTC
abundance: few; v_gene: TRBV4-3; d_gene: TRBD1; j_gene: TRBJ2-7; CDR3aa: CASSHRTGSYSYEQYF; CDR3nt: TGCGCCAGCAGCCACCGGACAGGGTCCTACTCCTACGAGCAGTACTTC
abundance: .; v_gene: TRBV11-2; d_gene: .; j_gene: TRBJ1-6; CDR3aa: CASSPSLSYNSPLHF; CDR3nt: TGTGCCAGCAGCCCGTCCCTCTCCTATAATTCACCCCTCCACTTT
abundance: .; v_gene: TRBV19; d_gene: TRBD1; j_gene: TRBJ2-4; CDR3aa: CASRPWTGDGGKNIQYF; CDR3nt: TGTGCCAGTAGACCCTGGACAGGGGATGGTGGCAAAAACATTCAGTACTTC
abundance: .; v_gene: TRBV5-1; d_gene: .; j_gene: TRBJ2-2; CDR3aa: CASSLERFTGELFF; CDR3nt: TGCGCCAGCAGCTTGGAACGGTTCACCGGGGAGCTGTTTTTT
abundance: .; v_gene: TRBV9; d_gene: TRBD1; j_gene: TRBJ2-1; CDR3aa: CASSVGTGGRDEQFF; CDR3nt: TGTGCCAGCAGCGTCGGGACAGGGGGCAGGGATGAGCAGTTCTTC
abundance: .; v_gene: TRBV4-2; d_gene: .; j_gene: TRBJ1-6; CDR3aa: CASSQDQNSRGRYNSPLHF; CDR3nt: TGTGCCAGCAGCCAAGATCAGAACTCAAGGGGTAGATATAATTCACCCCTCCACTTT
abundance: .; v_gene: TRBV5-4; d_gene: .; j_gene: TRBJ2-2; CDR3aa: CASSRIQNTGELFF; CDR3nt: TGTGCCAGCAGCCGAATACAGAACACCGGGGAGCTGTTTTTT
abundance: .; v_gene: TRBV30; d_gene: .; j_gene: TRBJ1-5; CDR3aa: CAWTLTGRGQPQHF; CDR3nt: TGTGCCTGGACTTTAACAGGGAGAGGTCAGCCCCAGCATTTT
abundance: .; v_gene: TRBV11-3; d_gene: TRBD2; j_gene: TRBJ2-5; CDR3aa: CASSPRGGRKNLKETQYF; CDR3nt: TGTGCCAGCAGCCCGCGGGGGGGCCGAAAAAACCTCAAGGAGACCCAGTACTTC
abundance: .; v_gene: TRBV6-6; d_gene: .; j_gene: TRBJ1-5; CDR3aa: CASRTEMRSNQPQHF; CDR3nt: TGTGCCAGCCGAACGGAGATGCGTAGCAATCAGCCCCAGCATTTT
abundance: .; v_gene: TRBV2; d_gene: .; j_gene: TRBJ2-5; CDR3aa: CASLTADQETQYF; CDR3nt: TGTGCCAGCTTGACAGCCGACCAAGAGACCCAGTACTTC
abundance: few; v_gene: TRBV9; d_gene: .; j_gene: TRBJ2-1; CDR3aa: CASSVSVSNEQFF; CDR3nt: TGTGCCAGCAGCGTATCGGTATCGAATGAGCAGTTCTTC
abundance: .; v_gene: TRBV30; d_gene: .; j_gene: TRBJ1-1; CDR3aa: CAWRKSGWTEAFF; CDR3nt: TGTGCCTGGAGGAAATCGGGATGGACTGAAGCTTTCTTT
abundance: .; v_gene: TRBV18; d_gene: TRBD1; j_gene: TRBJ1-6; CDR3aa: CASSGGQKSSPLHF; CDR3nt: TGTGCCAGCTCAGGGGGACAGAAAAGTTCACCCCTCCACTTT
abundance: .; v_gene: TRBV27; d_gene: TRBD2; j_gene: TRBJ2-7; CDR3aa: CASSPPGLAGTVEYF; CDR3nt: TGTGCCAGCAGTCCTCCGGGACTAGCGGGGACCGTGGAGTACTTC
abundance: .; v_gene: TRBV2; d_gene: .; j_gene: TRBJ1-5; CDR3aa: CASRLDVDSSNQPQHF; CDR3nt: TGTGCCAGCAGGTTAGACGTAGACAGTAGCAATCAGCCCCAGCATTTT
abundance: .; v_gene: TRBV18; d_gene: TRBD1; j_gene: TRBJ1-3; CDR3aa: CASSPGTGGNTIYF; CDR3nt: TGTGCCAGCTCTCCAGGGACAGGGGGAAACACCATATATTTT
abundance: .; v_gene: TRBV6-6; d_gene: .; j_gene: TRBJ2-7; CDR3aa: CASLQQLSSYEQYF; CDR3nt: TGTGCCTCCCTCCAACAGCTCAGCTCCTACGAGCAGTACTTC
abundance: many; v_gene: TRBV6-4; d_gene: TRBD2; j_gene: TRBJ2-1; CDR3aa: CASSDSSGGANEQFF; CDR3nt: TGTGCCAGCAGTGACTCTAGCGGGGGGGCCAATGAGCAGTTCTTC
abundance: .; v_gene: TRBV7-9; d_gene: .; j_gene: TRBJ1-4; CDR3aa: CASSYTGTPNEKLFF; CDR3nt: TGTGCCAGCAGCTATACCGGGACACCTAATGAAAAACTGTTTTTT
abundance: .; v_gene: TRBV4-1; d_gene: .; j_gene: TRBJ1-6; CDR3aa: CASRQEGLSSYNSPLHF; CDR3nt: TGCGCCAGCCGCCAAGAAGGACTAAGCTCCTATAATTCACCCCTCCACTTT